This T cell receptor beta chain appears in the sequencing data of a study of regulatory T cells in long-lasting Graves disease. Overall study: Persistent Graves' disease required over 5 years of antithyroid drugs and positive TSH receptor antibodies. Study results and limitations: Favoring TRBV28, TRBJ1-2 and TRBJ2-5 was a feature seen in persistent disease.

According to the study, TCR beta libraries were built with iRepertoire HTBI primers and CDR3-region Arm-PCR. In the source study's methods: Sequenced samples collectively carried some 60 TRBV and some 15 TRBJ segments. Using its own MiXCR run on the multiplex PCR reads, TCRdb lists one record per CDR3 protein. For this entry, the V and J calls and clone size follow TCRdb and not the study's own pipeline. The table shows about 470,000 distinct CDR3 sequences, with roughly 20% occurring only once. On this clonotype itself: The antigen remains unidentified.

Time point reported: persistent/refractory GD, antithyroid drugs over 5 years with positive TRAb. With RNA extracted from PBMCs as input, the TCR library was made. The length of the CDR3 is 16 residues. Germline lookup yields CDR1 LNHDA and CDR2 SQIVND (reference sequence). V shed 3 bases and J shed 0 bases, with 12 bases lying between them. Source: peripheral blood mononuclear cells (PBMCs), taken when the disease was refractory, from a patient treated with antithyroid drugs. This chain links TRBV19 with TRBJ1-3; unclear D gene. The sequence came from a female donor with Graves disease. The CDR3 bases are TGTGCCAGTAGTATCCCAACAACGCTCTCTGGAAACACCATATATTTT. Translation: CASSIPTTLSGNTIYF.